This T cell receptor (beta chain) stems from a study of blood T cell repertoires in COVID-19. About the study: Samples came from the United States, Italy and Spain, spanning acute and convalescent COVID-19. Sample material is recorded as cDNA or gDNA derived from T cells, B-cell-depleted T cells, or PBMCs.

The trim removed 5 bases at V and 7 bases at J, leaving 18 bases unmatched. CDR3 size: 17 residues. Germline V CDR1 and CDR2: SGHTA, FQGNSA. The authors' processing: Amplifying reference gene primers gave estimates of nucleated cell counts. Sequencing used immunoSEQ multiplex PCR; TCRdb keeps in-frame clones, though not all of them. The V and J calls and clone size come from that table; D and trimming were worked out from the DNA. The table lists 200,000 to 300,000 clones, more than 80% of them singletons. Sequencing input: peripheral blood. This rearrangement joins TRBV7-2 to TRBJ2-3; 7 nucleotides match TRBD2. The receptor was isolated from a woman between 40 and 50 years old with acute or convalescent COVID-19. The CDR3 is CASSLPIAGPPLNTQYF. The CDR3 coding sequence is TGTGCCAGCAGCCTTCCCATAGCGGGTCCACCTCTCAATACGCAGTATTTT.